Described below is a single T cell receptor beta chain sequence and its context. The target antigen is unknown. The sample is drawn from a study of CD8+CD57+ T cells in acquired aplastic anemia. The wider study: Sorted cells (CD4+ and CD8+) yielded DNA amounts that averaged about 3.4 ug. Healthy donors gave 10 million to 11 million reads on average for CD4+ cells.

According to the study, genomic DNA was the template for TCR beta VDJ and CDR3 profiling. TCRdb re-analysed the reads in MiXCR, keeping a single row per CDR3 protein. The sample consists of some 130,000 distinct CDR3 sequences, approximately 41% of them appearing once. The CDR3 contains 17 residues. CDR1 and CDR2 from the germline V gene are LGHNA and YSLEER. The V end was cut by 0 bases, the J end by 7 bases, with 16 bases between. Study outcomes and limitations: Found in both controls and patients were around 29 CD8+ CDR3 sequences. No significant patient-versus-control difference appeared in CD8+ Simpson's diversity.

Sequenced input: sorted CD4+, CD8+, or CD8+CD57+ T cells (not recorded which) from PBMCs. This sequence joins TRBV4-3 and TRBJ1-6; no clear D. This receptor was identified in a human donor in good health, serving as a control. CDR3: CASSQDSRITSNSPLHF. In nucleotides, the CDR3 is TGCGCCAGCAGCCAAGATTCGCGGATTACCTCAAATTCACCCCTCCACTTT.